The entry that follows covers one T cell receptor (beta chain) sequence. The antigen remains unidentified. The data originate from a study of beta chain features in type 1 diabetes. Study-wide results and limits: Insertions were fewer and deletions more numerous at VDJ junctions in type 1 diabetes patients.

Every bit of the isolated RNA underwent reverse transcription, so sequencing read expressed TCRB transcripts. Mean yield for stem cell-like memory T cell samples was about 1.01 million reads. Sequencing used immunoSEQ multiplex PCR; TCRdb keeps in-frame clones, though not all of them. The table lists approximately 100,000 clones, under 40% of them singletons. The CDR3 loop spans 12 amino acids. From germline, CDR1 is SNHLY and CDR2 FYNNEI. V was shortened by 8 bases and J by 5 bases, with 12 bases between the two germline ends. The chain employs TRBV2 and TRBJ2-5, with D hard to call. The clonotype was recovered from a woman aged 18-29 years in good health. Sequences were obtained from stem cell memory CD4+ T cells from blood. CDR3 protein: CASRPAGETQYF. The DNA for the CDR3 is TGTGCCAGCCGACCAGCCGGGGAGACCCAGTACTTC.